This T cell receptor beta chain was captured in a study of human T cells and chemical hapten exposure (dated by TCRdb to the early 2020s). The study in broad terms: For sensitization, 2% DPC in acetone was applied to a roughly 2 cm by roughly 2 cm area of upper inner arm skin. Libraries were combined into a pool for sequencing, and differences in TCR yield between samples came mainly from small differences in library volumes within the pool. Most of the patients in the cohort were female, and the cohort covered alopecia areata with under or over 50% scalp involvement, alopecia totalis and alopecia universalis. Patch testing on the upper back used Finn chambers containing 0.01% DPC, with scoring done after 6 days according to International Contact Dermatitis Research Group standards. Patients additionally received weekly therapeutic DPC doses to the scalp throughout the roughly 25-week study period. In alopecia patients, the study followed how the peripheral blood TCR repertoire changed in vivo over primary and secondary sensitization to diphenylcyclopropenone (DPC), a hapten. Patient blood was sampled pre-sensitization (week 0) and at 2, 6 and about 24 weeks after DPC sensitization. Blood for TCR sequencing was provided by twenty-nine alopecia patients at one to four time points (pre-sensitization, 2, 6 and 24 weeks).

What the work shows at the level of the full study, not this receptor alone: A positive correlation was found between the number of PT1 expanded TCRs and patch test score, with significance reached at thresholds 8, 16 and 32 but not 4. DPC sensitization did not change the number of TCRs with a frequency above 1 in 1000, and there was no evidence of changes in global repertoire structure. Alopecia, a presumed autoimmune disease, was present in all patients, so the immune response of the patients might differ from that of healthy individuals. Significantly more large CDR3 similarity clusters were formed by expanded TCRs than by pre-sensitization or healthy control sets, consistent with antigen-driven responses. After repeated subsampling, the strength of the expansion versus patch-test correlation and the threshold at which it became significant changed.

This clonotype was found a few times. Its cognate antigen has yet to be identified. Base-call qualities are not available, and no considerably larger clone is one nucleotide away. From cysteine to phenylalanine, the CDR3 is 14 amino acids long. Only CDR3 DNA remains: 42 bases, in frame from the first base. Per the germline V gene, SQVTM is the CDR1 and ANQGSEA is the CDR2. Trimmed from V: 8 bases; trimmed from J: 6 bases; junction bases lacking a gene match: 12. The time point label, read with the paper, signifies: pre-sensitization, week 0. What this sample's treatment or condition label stands for: therapeutic diphenylcyclopropenone sensitization with weekly scalp DPC. At every patch-test visit, the blood draw took place before the patch test was put on. To be eligible, patients had to be aged 18 to 70, diagnosed with alopecia and judged suitable for DPC therapy, while pregnant patients were excluded. Total RNA was isolated from unfractionated whole blood collected in Tempus Blood RNA tubes.

The library was made by RACE. The data were produced on a NextSeq 500. During library preparation, unique molecular identifiers were attached to individual cDNA molecules so that TCRs could be counted in a quantitative, reproducible way. From each blood RNA sample, both TCR alpha and TCR beta chains were sequenced. On the authors' methods: A median of about 89,000 TCRs per sample was observed, with a range of roughly 20,000 to 700,000. V, J and CDR3 annotation of the TCR reads was carried out using the Decombinator software suite. For the PS versus PT1 abundance plots, all samples were subsampled to the same number of TCRs (28,000). Expanded TCRs were defined as absent before sensitization and observed at least eight times at the 2-week time point. TCRdb cleaned the public reads at Q25 with fastp, built clones with MiXCR and kept in-frame beta chains. Entries are consolidated by CDR3 protein sequence, retaining the most common genes and DNA. Clone size and V and J calls follow TCRdb, not the original study. The sample table records 180,000 or so distinct CDR3 sequences; around 30% of these occur just once. In total, the top ten clones hold about 2.7% of the sample.

The chain was built from TRBV29-1 and TRBJ2-1; TRBD2 fits 8 bases in the junction. The receptor comes from a woman aged 25-40 years with alopecia areata. Some clones in this sample may be carry-over from other donors' samples. Sequencing was performed on whole blood, taken in connection with sensitization to the hapten diphenylcyclopropenone (DPC). This receptor carries the CDR3 CSPMPGTSFNEQFF. The DNA is TGCAGCCCGATGCCCGGGACTAGTTTCAATGAGCAGTTCTTC.